These 26 T cell receptor beta chains originate from one sample sequenced in a study of a mutant IDH1 vaccine in newly diagnosed glioma. Time point here: week 47, end of study. Topical imiquimod accompanied each vaccine dose, which consisted of 300 ug of mutant IDH1 20-mer peptide. Some clones are missing from TCRdb's copy, which holds only in-frame ones; the method was immunoSEQ multiplex PCR. This table has approximately 80,000 clones, 75% to 90% appearing once. Which antigens these TCRs recognize remains unknown. The sample was PBMCs, taken from a glioma patient whose treatment included an IDH1 peptide vaccine. The receptors were sampled from a man aged 40-50 years with glioma.

The chain uses TRBV19 and TRBJ2-7; 13 bases agree with TRBD2. V lost 3 bases, J lost 0 bases, and 5 bases stayed unmatched. Germline V gives CDR1 LNHDA, CDR2 SQIVND (reference sequence). CDR3 length equals 17 residues. CDR3 sequence reads: CASSMLGTSGTSYEQYF. CDR3 coding DNA: TGTGCCAGTAGTATGCTTGGGACTAGCGGGACCTCCTACGAGCAGTACTTC. Looking up the rest from reference TRBV19 and TRBJ2-7 gives the full variable domain: DGGITQSPKYLFRKEGQNVTLSCEQNLNHDAMYWYRQDPGQGLRLIYYSQIVNDFQKGDIAEGYSVSREKKESFPLTVTSAQKNPTAFYLCASSMLGTSGTSYEQYFGPGTRLTVT.

The sample holds a few counts of this clone. The chain links TRBV28 to TRBJ1-6, with D unresolved. Trimming cost V 4 bases and J 12 bases, with 13 bases left between them. This CDR3 has 13 residues. CDR1 is MDHEN, CDR2 SYDVKM, per germline. The CDR3 bases are TGTGCCAGCAGTTCTCCCTTGACGGGACCCCTCCACTTT. It specifies CASSSPLTGPLHF.

The chain uses TRBV6-5 and TRBJ2-7; 8 nucleotides agree with TRBD1. Germline V lookup: CDR1 MNHEY, CDR2 SVGAGI. The CDR3 runs to 15 residues. The junction had 10 bases not matched to a gene; V was cut back by 6 bases and J by 3 bases. As DNA, the CDR3 is TGTGCCAGCAGCGGCCCGGACAGGGAAATCTACGAGCAGTACTTC. This sequence encodes CASSGPDREIYEQYF.

This clone was picked up a small number of times. V gene TRBV27 combines with J gene TRBJ2-2; the D is unclear. The CDR3 totals 12 residues. Trimming took off 3 bases at V and 3 bases at J, with 2 bases between the two ends. Germline CDR1 reads MNHEY; CDR2 reads SMNVEV (reference sequence). CDR3 nucleotide sequence: TGTGCCAGCAGTTTTTACACCGGGGAGCTGTTTTTT. This codes for CASSFYTGELFF.

In its sample, this clone was seen a few times. The chain carries TRBV19 and TRBJ1-1; tentatively, D is TRBD1 (5 bases). V was trimmed by 2 bases and J by 1 base, leaving 11 bases between them. The CDR3 runs 15 residues. CDR1 and CDR2 (germline): LNHDA, SQIVND (reference sequence). The CDR3, as DNA: TGTGCCAGTAGTATATCTCCGGGACCGAACACTGAAGCTTTCTTT. It yields the protein CASSISPGPNTEAFF.

This clone came up once. The rearrangement links TRBV7-9 to TRBJ2-3, with TRBD1 identical over 7 bases. Germline loops: CDR1 SEHNR, CDR2 FQNEAQ (reference sequence). J was trimmed by 0 bases and V by 5 bases; bases with no gene match: 11. The CDR3 covers 17 residues. The CDR3 sequence: CASSNGQVRLSTDTQYF. CDR3 coding DNA: TGTGCCAGCAGCAATGGACAGGTACGCCTTAGCACAGATACGCAGTATTTT.

The V gene is TRBV25-1, the J gene TRBJ2-7, with 8 positions matching TRBD1. Germline V gene data show CDR1 as MGHDK and CDR2 as SYGVNS. The junction had 9 bases not matched to a gene; V was cut back by 9 bases and J by 5 bases. This CDR3 is built from 13 residues. In DNA form, the CDR3 reads TGTGCCAGTCTAGACAGGGGCAGCGACGAGCAGTACTTC. The encoded protein is CASLDRGSDEQYF.

This chain uses TRBV27 with TRBJ1-1; D unclear. The CDR3 covers 14 residues. Trimming pared 0 bases from V and 1 base from J, leaving 6 bases between. Germline V lookup: CDR1 MNHEY, CDR2 SMNVEV (reference sequence). The CDR3 loop is CASSLSGPNTEAFF. The DNA for the CDR3 is TGTGCCAGCAGTTTATCAGGACCGAACACTGAAGCTTTCTTT.

This clone was counted a few times. The chain combines TRBV19 with TRBJ1-1; 8 nucleotides match TRBD1. The CDR3 covers 13 residues. CDR1 is LNHDA and CDR2 is SQIVND in the germline V gene (reference sequence). V lost 8 bases to trimming and J lost 4 bases; unmatched junction nucleotides: 6. This CDR3 reads CASSGQGSTEAFF. DNA of the CDR3: TGTGCCAGTTCCGGACAGGGTTCCACTGAAGCTTTCTTT. Looking up the rest from reference TRBV19 and TRBJ1-1 gives the full variable domain: DGGITQSPKYLFRKEGQNVTLSCEQNLNHDAMYWYRQDPGQGLRLIYYSQIVNDFQKGDIAEGYSVSREKKESFPLTVTSAQKNPTAFYLCASSGQGSTEAFFGQGTRLTVV.

The J gene is TRBJ2-1, the V gene TRBV11-2; 9 bases align to TRBD2. There are 14 residues in the CDR3. The V segment lost 5 bases and the J segment 9 bases; nucleotides outside the gene matches: 8. Germline CDR1 is SGHAT and CDR2 is FQNNGV. This CDR3 reads CASSPGTSFGEQFF. CDR3 sequence (DNA): TGTGCCAGCAGCCCCGGGACTAGCTTTGGTGAGCAGTTCTTC.

V gene TRBV28 combines with J gene TRBJ2-1; D tentatively reads TRBD1 or TRBD2 (5 bases each). V was shortened by 6 bases and J by 0 bases, with 9 bases between the two germline ends. From germline, CDR1 is MDHEN and CDR2 SYDVKM. This CDR3 has 14 amino acids. CDR3 sequence: CASRPGSSYNEQFF. The CDR3 nucleotides read TGTGCCAGCAGGCCAGGGAGCTCCTACAATGAGCAGTTCTTC.

The chain joins TRBV19 to TRBJ1-5; a weak D match, TRBD1 (5 bases). V was pared by 8 bases and J by 6 bases, with 14 bases between. Germline V gene data show CDR1 as LNHDA and CDR2 as SQIVND (reference sequence). There are 13 residues in the CDR3. In DNA, the CDR3 is TGTGCCAGTGGCCCAGGGTTTGGTCAGCCCCAGCATTTT. Translation gives CASGPGFGQPQHF.

The genes are TRBV7-8 and TRBJ1-1; D unclear. CDR3 length: 13 residues. Germline CDR1 reads SGHVS; CDR2 reads FQNEAQ. V lost 1 base and J lost 10, with 13 bases in between. The CDR3, as DNA: TGTGCCAGCAGCTTAGTTAGGGTTGGTTCAGCTTTCTTT. Encoded protein: CASSLVRVGSAFF.

This clone was detected only once. The chain has TRBV19 and TRBJ2-1, with a tentative D call TRBD2 (6 bases). V lost 7 bases and J lost 2, with 18 bases in between. Per the germline V gene, CDR1 is LNHDA and CDR2 is SQIVND (reference sequence). The CDR3 contains 16 residues. DNA of the CDR3: TGTGCCAGTAACCCGGCGGACTATGTTCCCTACAATGAGCAGTTCTTC. Translated: CASNPADYVPYNEQFF.

The chain has TRBV7-6 and TRBJ2-1, with TRBD1 identical over 9 bases. Germline assignment: CDR1 SGHVS and CDR2 FNYEAQ. This CDR3 has 15 amino acids. The V and J ends lost 5 bases and 4 bases, in that order; junction bases with no gene match: 6. CDR3: CASSPGQGIYNEQFF. DNA of the CDR3: TGTGCCAGCAGCCCAGGACAGGGGATATACAATGAGCAGTTCTTC.

The genes are TRBV7-2 and TRBJ1-2; the D gene is possibly TRBD1 (6 bases). The V gene's germline CDR1 is SGHTA and CDR2 FQGNSA. The CDR3 is 13 residues long. V lost 2 bases and J 3 bases, leaving 7 bases between the germline ends. The CDR3 DNA is TGTGCCAGCAGCTTAAACAGGGACTATGGCTACACCTTC. This gives the protein CASSLNRDYGYTF.

With regard to this clone: Relative to the germline gene, one junction end is altered; a read error may explain this. This chain links TRBV29-1 with TRBJ2-7; 11 nucleotides match TRBD2. Germline CDR1 is SQVTM and CDR2 is ANQGSEA. CDR3 size: 15 residues. This CDR3 reads CSVNPGQGLTSGDIF. The CDR3, as DNA: TGCAGCGTTAACCCGGGACAGGGACTGACTAGCGGGGATATCTTC.

The chain carries TRBV10-3 and TRBJ2-1, with 16 positions matching TRBD2. CDR3 size: 18 residues. Germline V CDR1 and CDR2: ENHRY, SYGVKD. The J segment lost 2 bases and the V segment lost 5 bases, leaving 6 bases of the junction unmatched. CDR3 nucleotides: TGTGCCATCAGTACAGGGGGACTAGCGGGAGGGACCTACAATGAGCAGTTCTTC. Translated: CAISTGGLAGGTYNEQFF.

V and J are TRBV10-1 and TRBJ2-1; D is uncertain. CDR3 length: 13 amino acids. V gave up 4 bases and J gave up 3 bases, with 7 bases separating them. CDR1 and CDR2 from the germline V gene are WNHNN and SYGVQD (reference sequence). In DNA, the CDR3 is TGCGCCAGCAGTGGCCAGGTCTACAATGAGCAGTTCTTC. It encodes CASSGQVYNEQFF.

The V and J genes are TRBV13 and TRBJ2-2; the D call may be TRBD1 or TRBD2 (5 bases each). The V and J ends lost 4 bases and 8 bases respectively, with 14 bases between them. The CDR3 extends over 14 amino acids. Per germline, CDR1 PRHDT and CDR2 FYEKMQ (reference sequence). CDR3 DNA: TGTGCCAGCAGCTCCGGGGCTACGGTGGGGGAGCTGTTTTTT. Translated, it gives CASSSGATVGELFF.

The chain links TRBV4-3 to TRBJ2-3; maybe TRBD2 (6 bases). Between the trimmed V and J ends, which lost 0 bases and 8 bases, there was a span of 12 bases. Germline CDR1 is LGHNA and CDR2 is YSLEER. The CDR3 contains 14 residues. CDR3 amino acids: CASSQDHREATQYF. The CDR3, as DNA: TGCGCCAGCAGCCAAGATCATAGGGAGGCTACGCAGTATTTT.

This clone appeared once. The gene calls are TRBV7-6 and TRBJ2-7, with unresolved D. The CDR3 runs 13 residues. The V end was cut by 2 bases, the J end by 2 bases, with 7 bases between. From germline, CDR1 is SGHVS and CDR2 FNYEAQ. The CDR3 loop is CASSLIETYEQYF. The DNA for the CDR3 is TGTGCCAGCAGCTTAATAGAGACCTACGAGCAGTACTTC.

This chain links TRBV10-1 with TRBJ2-3; 10 positions agree with TRBD2. The CDR3 is 15 residues long. CDR1 is WNHNN, CDR2 SYGVQD, per germline (reference sequence). Trimming removed 3 bases from V and 4 bases from J; junction bases left unmatched: 4. CDR3 in DNA: TGCGCCAGCAGTGATAGGCTAGCGGGGGCAGATACGCAGTATTTT. It yields the protein CASSDRLAGADTQYF.

The V call is TRBV28, the J call TRBJ2-4; the D gene is possibly TRBD1 (6 bases). Germline CDR1 MDHEN, CDR2 SYDVKM. Trimming stripped 6 bases from V and 0 bases from J, with 18 bases between. The CDR3 runs to 17 residues. In DNA, the CDR3 is TGTGCCAGCAGCTCGATCTGGACAGTTGAAGCCAAAAACATTCAGTACTTC. This codes for CASSSIWTVEAKNIQYF. Based on the CDR3 plus reference TRBV28 and TRBJ2-4, the full variable domain is DVKVTQSSRYLVKRTGEKVFLECVQDMDHENMFWYRQDPGLGLRLIYFSYDVKMKEKGDIPEGYSVSREKKERFSLILESASTNQTSMYLCASSSIWTVEAKNIQYFGAGTRLSVL.

The chain has TRBV18 and TRBJ2-7; tentatively, D is TRBD2 (5 bases). Germline lookup yields CDR1 KGHSH and CDR2 LQKENI. V was shortened by 3 bases and J by 1 base, with 10 bases between the two germline ends. The length of the CDR3 is 14 residues. DNA of the CDR3: TGTGCCAGCTCACCCAGCGGTGTGTCCTACGAGCAGTACTTC. Translating gives CASSPSGVSYEQYF.

The chain recombines TRBV7-2 with TRBJ2-7; tentative D call: TRBD2 (7 bases). CDR1 is SGHTA and CDR2 is FQGNSA in the germline V gene. Trimming stripped 5 bases from V and 1 base from J, with 21 bases between. The CDR3 totals 17 residues. The CDR3, as DNA: TGTGCCAGCAGCCAGGGCAGGGCCGGGGGGACATCCTACGAGCAGTACTTC. It specifies CASSQGRAGGTSYEQYF.